One and the same sample provided the 20 T cell receptor beta chains below, sequenced in a study of blood T cell repertoires in COVID-19. Libraries were prepared by immunoSEQ multiplex PCR; TCRdb keeps only in-frame clonotypes and omits some of them. Among around 310,000 clones listed, almost 90% were seen once. The specimen sequenced was peripheral blood. These receptor sequences come from a woman aged 35 to 49 with COVID-19, enrolled during active disease.

The chain carries TRBV6-2 or TRBV6-3 and TRBJ2-7; D is unresolved. Trimming shortened V by 6 bases and J by 4 bases, and 10 bases separated the two germline ends. Germline V CDR1 and CDR2: MNHEY, SVGEGT. CDR3 length equals 12 residues. CDR3 coding DNA: TGTGCCAGCAGCGCGGTCCGTTACGAGCAGTACTTC. Protein sequence: CASSAVRYEQYF.

The chain uses TRBV7-2 and TRBJ1-1, with 8 bases aligning to TRBD1. Germline assignment: CDR1 SGHTA and CDR2 FQGNSA. This CDR3 region has 16 residues. V lost 1 base and J lost 1; bases outside the gene matches: 5. The CDR3 reads CASSLVSGTGNTEAFF. The CDR3 DNA reads TGTGCCAGCAGCTTAGTAAGCGGGACAGGGAACACTGAAGCTTTCTTT.

This clone was counted between two and nine times. The chain combines TRBV7-8 with TRBJ2-7; 11 nucleotides agree with TRBD2. CDR1 is SGHVS, CDR2 FQNEAQ, per germline. The CDR3 loop spans 15 amino acids. V shed 3 bases and J 3 bases; nucleotides not matched to a gene: 4. CDR3 in DNA: TGTGCCAGCAGCTTTCAGGGGACTAGCGGCTACGAGCAGTACTTC. Translation gives CASSFQGTSGYEQYF. Variable domain in full (rest from reference TRBV7-8 and TRBJ2-7): GAGVSQSPRYKVAKRGQDVALRCDPISGHVSLFWYQQALGQGPEFLTYFQNEAQLDKSGLPSDRFFAERPEGSVSTLKIQRTQQEDSAVYLCASSFQGTSGYEQYFGPGTRLTVT.

V and J are TRBV19 and TRBJ2-5; TRBD1 is a possible D gene (6 bases). Germline V gene sequence: CDR1 LNHDA, CDR2 SQIVND (reference sequence). V was pared by 10 bases and J by 3 bases, with 18 bases between. CDR3 size: 14 residues. For the CDR3, the DNA is TGTGCCACCCCCCTAGGACAGAAAGAAGAGACCCAGTACTTC. It encodes CATPLGQKEETQYF.

The chain uses TRBV28 and TRBJ1-6; 10 bases map to TRBD1. CDR1 is MDHEN, CDR2 SYDVKM, per germline. The V gene end was trimmed by 5 bases and the J gene end by 10 bases; junction bases not matched to a gene: 11. The CDR3 has 16 residues. CDR3 amino acids: CASSLYPDRGDSPLHF. The DNA for the CDR3 is TGTGCCAGCAGTCTTTATCCGGACAGGGGGGACTCACCCCTCCACTTT. The complete variable domain, with remaining parts taken from reference TRBV28 and TRBJ1-6, reads DVKVTQSSRYLVKRTGEKVFLECVQDMDHENMFWYRQDPGLGLRLIYFSYDVKMKEKGDIPEGYSVSREKKERFSLILESASTNQTSMYLCASSLYPDRGDSPLHFGNGTRLTVT.

In nucleotides, the CDR3 is TGTGCCAGCAGTCCCGGACAGGGCGGCAATCAGCCCCAGCATTTT. Translated: CASSPGQGGNQPQHF. This rearrangement joins TRBV27 to TRBJ1-5; 8 nucleotides align to TRBD1. V dropped 5 bases and J dropped 2; count of bases not matched to a gene: 5. CDR1 and CDR2 (germline): MNHEY, SMNVEV (reference sequence). The CDR3 extends over 15 amino acids.

The chain couples TRBV19 to TRBJ1-4, with 8 nucleotides matching TRBD1. Trimming cost V 10 bases and J 3 bases; bases outside gene matches: 16. The germline gives CDR1 LNHDA, CDR2 SQIVND (reference sequence). The length of the CDR3 is 17 residues. The DNA for the CDR3 is TGTGCCACCCCATTGGACAGGGAGGAGTGTCCTAATGAAAAACTGTTTTTT. It encodes CATPLDREECPNEKLFF.

In nucleotides, the CDR3 is TGCGCCAGCAACGTTGACACCATGAACACTGAAGCTTTCTTT. Translating gives CASNVDTMNTEAFF. J is TRBJ1-1 and V is TRBV5-1; D is uncertain. The germline CDR1 and CDR2 sequences are SGHRS and YFSETQ. The CDR3 is 14 residues long. Trimming stripped 6 bases from V and 0 bases from J, with 12 bases between.

About this clone itself: Other DNA sequences from this sample encode an identical CDR3 as well. The chain carries TRBV3-1 (or the pseudogene TRBV3-2) and TRBJ2-7; 9 bases align to TRBD1. V trimming: 3 bases; J trimming: 4 bases; junction bases outside the gene matches: 4. The germline V gene encodes CDR1 LGHDT and CDR2 YNNKEL (reference sequence). The CDR3 sequence is 14 residues long. The CDR3 nucleotides are TGTGCCAGCAGCCAGGGACAGGGTTCTTACGAGCAGTACTTC. Its translation: CASSQGQGSYEQYF.

This chain links TRBV5-1 with TRBJ2-7, with 7 bases aligning to TRBD1. CDR1 SGHRS and CDR2 YFSETQ come from the germline V gene. Unmatched junction bases numbered 10, after V lost 4 bases and J lost 0 bases. The CDR3 sequence is 16 residues long. CDR3 loop: CASSRWDRNDSYEQYF. The DNA of the CDR3 is TGCGCCAGCAGCCGGTGGGACAGAAATGACTCCTACGAGCAGTACTTC.

J is TRBJ1-6 and V is TRBV7-8; weak D call: TRBD1 (6 bases). The CDR3 length is 15 residues. The V and J ends lost 0 bases and 10 bases respectively, with 13 bases between them. Germline V lookup: CDR1 SGHVS, CDR2 FQNEAQ. In DNA form, the CDR3 reads TGTGCCAGCAGCTTAGCTTCGGGGGGCCAGTCACCCCTCCACTTT. Amino acids: CASSLASGGQSPLHF.

CDR3 protein: CASSEWETGLNTEAFF. The CDR3 DNA follows: TGTGCCAGCAGTGAATGGGAGACAGGATTGAACACTGAAGCTTTCTTT. This chain connects TRBV25-1 to TRBJ1-1, with a tentative D call TRBD1 (6 bases). The V gene lost 1 base and the J gene lost 0 bases, with 12 bases spanning the gap. CDR3 length equals 16 residues. Germline CDR1 is MGHDK and CDR2 is SYGVNS.

The rearrangement links TRBV9 to TRBJ2-6; D might be TRBD1 (6 bases). Per germline, CDR1 SGDLS and CDR2 YYNGEE. This CDR3 is 18 amino acids long. Trimming removed 4 bases from V and 4 bases from J, with 21 bases in between. CDR3 region: CASSPRSSGDPGANVLTF. The CDR3 DNA reads TGTGCCAGCAGCCCCCGTTCATCAGGGGATCCCGGGGCCAACGTCCTGACTTTC.

This chain uses TRBV11-2 with TRBJ2-3, with TRBD1 matching 7 bases. The CDR3 covers 15 residues. J was trimmed by 3 bases and V by 0 bases; bases with no gene match: 3. Germline V gene sequence: CDR1 SGHAT, CDR2 FQNNGV. The CDR3 sequence is CASSLEYRGTDTQYF. Here the CDR3 DNA reads TGTGCCAGCAGCTTAGAGTACAGGGGTACAGATACGCAGTATTTT.

The chain uses TRBV29-1 and TRBJ2-2; D is perhaps TRBD1 (6 bases). In germline, CDR1 is SQVTM, CDR2 ANQGSEA. The V and J ends lost 4 bases and 3 bases respectively, with 9 bases between them. The length of the CDR3 is 13 residues. CDR3 residues: CSVGRGDTGELFF. CDR3 nucleotides: TGCAGCGTTGGCAGGGGTGACACCGGGGAGCTGTTTTTT.

This sequence joins TRBV6-2 or TRBV6-3 and TRBJ2-1; 10 bases align to TRBD2. The CDR3 covers 15 residues. Trimming took 5 bases from V and 4 from J; bases not matched to a gene: 5. Germline V gives CDR1 MNHEY, CDR2 SVGEGT. In nucleotides, the CDR3 is TGTGCCAGCAGTCTTAGCGGGAGGATATACAATGAGCAGTTCTTC. Protein sequence: CASSLSGRIYNEQFF.

J is TRBJ2-7 and V is TRBV28, with 7 bases aligning to TRBD1. V shed 3 bases, J shed 5 bases, and the junction held 10 bases outside the gene matches. Germline V gene data show CDR1 as MDHEN and CDR2 as SYDVKM. The CDR3 is 15 amino acids. The CDR3 spells CASSFPRQGVHEQYF. In DNA form, the CDR3 reads TGTGCCAGCAGTTTCCCGCGACAGGGAGTCCACGAGCAGTACTTC.

The rearrangement joins TRBV18 to TRBJ1-4; tentatively, D is TRBD1 (5 bases). The CDR3 covers 15 residues. Germline V gives CDR1 KGHSH, CDR2 LQKENI. V lost 3 bases and J lost 4, with 12 bases in between. The CDR3 DNA sequence: TGTGCCAGCTCACCGCTCGGGGGTGATAATGAAAAACTGTTTTTT. Translated: CASSPLGGDNEKLFF. Combining the CDR3 with reference TRBV18 and TRBJ1-4 gives the whole variable domain NAGVMQNPRHLVRRRGQEARLRCSPMKGHSHVYWYRQLPEEGLKFMVYLQKENIIDESGMPKERFSAEFPKEGPSILRIQQVVRGDSAAYFCASSPLGGDNEKLFFGSGTQLSVL.

The rearrangement links TRBV4-3 to TRBJ2-1; TRBD1 agrees at 7 bases. The CDR3 length is 15 residues. V shed 6 bases, J shed 5 bases, and the junction held 10 bases outside the gene matches. Germline CDR1 and CDR2: LGHNA and YSLEER. The CDR3 reads CASSPMDRNNNEQFF. For the CDR3, the DNA is TGCGCCAGCAGTCCGATGGACAGGAACAACAATGAGCAGTTCTTC.

This clone was detected only once. The CDR3 DNA is TGTGCCAGCAGTTTATTTGGGGGTGTGGGGGGGCGGAGGAGCTACACCTTC. Its protein product is CASSLFGGVGGRRSYTF. V and J are TRBV28 and TRBJ1-2; tentative D call: TRBD1 (6 bases). Trimming took 1 base from V and 9 from J, leaving 24 bases between them. CDR1 MDHEN and CDR2 SYDVKM come from the germline V gene. The CDR3 length is 17 residues.